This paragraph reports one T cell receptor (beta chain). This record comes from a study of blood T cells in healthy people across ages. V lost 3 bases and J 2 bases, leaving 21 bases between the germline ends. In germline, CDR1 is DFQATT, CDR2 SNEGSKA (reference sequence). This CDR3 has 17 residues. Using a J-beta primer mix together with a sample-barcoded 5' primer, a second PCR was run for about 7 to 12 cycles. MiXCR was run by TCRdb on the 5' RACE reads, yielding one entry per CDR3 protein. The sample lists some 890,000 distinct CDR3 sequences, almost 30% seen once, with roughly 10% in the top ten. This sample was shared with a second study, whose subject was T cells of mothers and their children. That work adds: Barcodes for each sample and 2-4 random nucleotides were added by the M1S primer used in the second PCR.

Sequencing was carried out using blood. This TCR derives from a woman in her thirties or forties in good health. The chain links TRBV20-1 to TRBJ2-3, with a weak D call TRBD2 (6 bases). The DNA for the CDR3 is TGCAGTGCTAGTTCGGCAATTGGCGGGGTAGACACAGATACGCAGTATTTT. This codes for CSASSAIGGVDTDTQYF.